One sample yielded the 13 T cell receptor beta chains listed below, sequenced in a study of blood T cell repertoires in COVID-19. Profiling relied on immunoSEQ multiplex PCR, and the TCRdb table lists in-frame clones only, not all of them. This table has under 150,000 clones, 65% to 85% appearing once. Sequenced input: PBMCs or T cells enriched from blood (not recorded which). The receptor source for this set is a woman aged 45-59 years who had been exposed to COVID-19.

This rearrangement joins TRBV7-3 to TRBJ1-2; no definite D call. Germline values: CDR1 SGHTA, CDR2 FQGTGA. V lost 2 bases and J lost 2, with 6 bases in between. The CDR3 extends over 13 amino acids. This CDR3 is CASSLVRNYGYTF. CDR3 in DNA: TGTGCCAGCAGCTTAGTCAGGAACTATGGCTACACCTTC.

A single count supports this clone. V gene TRBV2 combines with J gene TRBJ1-1; no definite D call. V was clipped by 6 bases and J by 8 bases, with 13 bases between them. The CDR3 sequence is 12 residues long. CDR1 and CDR2 (germline): SNHLY, FYNNEI. CDR3 region: CASRLNGGEAFF. DNA of the CDR3: TGTGCCAGCAGGCTCAACGGAGGGGAAGCTTTCTTT.

The chain couples TRBV5-6 to TRBJ2-2; 9 bases line up with TRBD2. CDR1 and CDR2 (germline): SGHDT, YYEEEE. With 1 base clipped from V and 4 bases from J, the junction kept 5 bases outside the gene matches. The CDR3 is made up of 16 amino acids. The CDR3 sequence: CASSLWRGGRTGELFF. CDR3 in DNA: TGTGCCAGCAGCTTGTGGCGGGGGGGCCGCACCGGGGAGCTGTTTTTT. Drawing the rest from reference TRBV5-6 and TRBJ2-2, the complete variable domain is DAGVTQSPTHLIKTRGQQVTLRCSPKSGHDTVSWYQQALGQGPQFIFQYYEEEERQRGNFPDRFSGHQFPNYSSELNVNALLLGDSALYLCASSLWRGGRTGELFFGEGSRLTVL.

The sample holds one count of this clone. The V gene is TRBV9, the J gene TRBJ2-3; 8 bases align to TRBD1. V lost 2 bases, J lost 4 bases, and 6 bases stayed unmatched. Germline V gene sequence: CDR1 SGDLS, CDR2 YYNGEE. This CDR3 contains 15 residues. The CDR3 spells CASSVPQGDADTQYF. CDR3 DNA: TGTGCCAGCAGCGTCCCACAGGGGGATGCAGATACGCAGTATTTT.

The chain employs TRBV7-3 and TRBJ2-5, with TRBD2 matching 7 bases. From germline, CDR1 is SGHTA and CDR2 FQGTGA. The CDR3 totals 17 residues. Trimming took 3 bases from V and 2 from J; bases not matched to a gene: 12. The CDR3 sequence: CASSLGSGGGDQETQYF. CDR3 nucleotides: TGTGCCAGCAGCTTGGGTTCGGGCGGGGGAGATCAAGAGACCCAGTACTTC.

Comment on this clone: In the same sample, other DNA sequences code for this CDR3. This chain's CDR3 is CASSIQGNYGYTF. CDR3 bases: TGTGCCAGCAGTATACAGGGCAACTATGGCTACACCTTC. This rearrangement joins TRBV6-5 to TRBJ1-2; tentative D call: TRBD1 (6 bases). This CDR3 has 13 amino acids. Per germline, CDR1 MNHEY and CDR2 SVGAGI. V dropped 5 bases and J dropped 2 bases, with 9 bases sitting between them.

The chain uses TRBV19 and TRBJ1-5, with D hard to call. The CDR3 is 17 amino acids. Trimming removed 3 bases at V and 4 bases at J, with 19 bases between. The germline CDR1 and CDR2 sequences are LNHDA and SQIVND (reference sequence). Here the CDR3 reads CASSIWEALGPNQPQHF. The CDR3, as DNA: TGTGCCAGTAGTATTTGGGAGGCATTAGGGCCTAATCAGCCCCAGCATTTT.

This clone occurred once. The J gene is TRBJ1-1, the V gene TRBV14, with 10 bases fitting TRBD1. This CDR3 is 16 amino acids long. Looked up from germline, CDR1 is SGHDN and CDR2 is FVKESK. V trimming: 4 bases; J trimming: 3 bases; junction bases outside the gene matches: 8. The chain's CDR3 is CASSRRTGGADTEAFF. Here the CDR3 DNA reads TGTGCCAGCAGCCGCAGGACAGGGGGAGCGGACACTGAAGCTTTCTTT.

The V gene is TRBV19, the J gene TRBJ2-1; 11 nucleotides align to TRBD1. Germline CDR1 and CDR2: LNHDA and SQIVND (reference sequence). The CDR3 extends over 15 amino acids. With 5 bases clipped from V and 7 bases from J, the junction kept 7 bases outside the gene matches. The CDR3 DNA reads TGTGCCAGTAGTTGGCTAGGGACAGGGGGAAATGAGCAGTTCTTC. As protein: CASSWLGTGGNEQFF.

The V call is TRBV7-9, the J call TRBJ1-1; 8 bases align to TRBD1. This CDR3 contains 15 residues. The junction had 15 bases not matched to a gene; V was cut back by 4 bases and J by 11 bases. Germline loops: CDR1 SEHNR, CDR2 FQNEAQ (reference sequence). The CDR3 DNA reads TGTGCCAGCAGCTCCGGGACAGGCCTAGGTTATGAGGCTTTCTTT. Translation gives CASSSGTGLGYEAFF.

V usage is TRBV21-1 and J usage is TRBJ1-4. TRBV21-1 is given as a pseudogene. The CDR3 totals 15 residues. The DNA of the CDR3 is TGTGCCAGCAAATTGGGGAGGGCTGCTTTTGAAAAACTGTTTTTT. Translating it yields CASKLGRAAFEKLFF.

V and J are TRBV6-4 and TRBJ2-7; 7 bases line up with TRBD1. The CDR3 is 17 amino acids. Losses at the gene ends were 0 bases for V and 1 base for J; bases not matched to a gene: 9. Germline values: CDR1 MRHNA, CDR2 SNTAGT. The CDR3 here is CASSDSDGQALSYEQYF. For the CDR3, the DNA is TGTGCCAGCAGTGACTCCGACGGACAGGCCCTATCCTACGAGCAGTACTTC.

This clone was counted only a few times. The rearrangement joins TRBV7-2 to TRBJ2-7, with 9 nucleotides matching TRBD2. Germline values: CDR1 SGHTA, CDR2 FQGNSA. The CDR3 covers 16 residues. V trimming: 4 bases; J trimming: 1 base; junction bases outside the gene matches: 8. CDR3 in DNA: TGTGCCAGCAGCTCCCTAGGCGGGAGGGGATCCTACGAGCAGTACTTC. This sequence encodes CASSSLGGRGSYEQYF.